This T cell receptor (beta chain) was captured by sequencing in a study of shared clonotypes between healthy human individuals. All donors qualified as healthy HIV-negative adults and had experienced no recent acute infections or vaccinations. Tens of millions of PBMCs went into genomic DNA for unsorted samples. The assay was immunoSEQ multiplex PCR, and TCRdb's table has in-frame clones only and misses some. The data contain about 480,000 clones, 60% to 80% of them singletons. Losses at the gene ends were 3 bases for V and 7 bases for J; bases not matched to a gene: 5. There are 14 residues in the CDR3. Germline CDR1 MNHEY, CDR2 SMNVEV (reference sequence).

Sequencing was carried out using PBMCs. The genes are TRBV27 and TRBJ2-7, with TRBD2 matching over 11 bases. This TCR came from a woman between 35 and 50 years old in good health. Some clones in this sample may be carry-over from other donors' samples. Here the CDR3 reads CASSFSGRVAEQYF. In DNA form, the CDR3 reads TGTGCCAGCAGTTTTAGCGGGAGGGTGGCTGAGCAGTACTTC.